This T cell receptor (beta chain) was captured in a study of blood T cells in healthy people across ages. Across the study: Template switching captured about one barcoded beta molecule per two T cells. Study findings and constraints: Getting older went along with TCR beta diversity per million T cells dropping roughly linearly.

Through a sample-barcoded 5' primer and a J-beta primer mix, a second PCR was run for roughly 6 to 11 cycles. From the 5' RACE reads, TCRdb called clonotypes with MiXCR, one entry per CDR3 protein. The table includes about 1.1 million distinct CDR3 sequences, 35% to 40% detected once. Regarding this clonotype: Its specificity is not known.

With 1 base removed from V and 9 bases from J, the gap between germline ends came to 12 bases. This CDR3 spans 13 amino acids. This TCR derives from a man younger than 30 in good health. The sequenced material came from blood. The chain carries TRBV12-3 or TRBV12-4 and TRBJ1-1; D possibly corresponds to TRBD1 (5 bases). The CDR3 nucleotides read TGTGCCAGCAGTTTAGAAACGGGACGGAAAGCTTTCTTT. This codes for CASSLETGRKAFF.